The present T cell receptor beta chain was sequenced within a study of cytomegalovirus exposure and HLA in healthy donors. Study outcomes and limitations: The tendency of first-cohort TCR clusters to co-occur in the 120 or so validation repertoires emerged from a later analysis. The listing of 150 to 200 TCR beta chains classed them as cytomegalovirus-associated.

Profiled with immunoSEQ multiplex PCR; TCRdb holds only in-frame clones, not every one. Of 200,000 to 250,000 clones listed, around four fifths are singletons. V lost 0 bases and J 3 bases, leaving 10 bases between the germline ends. This CDR3 comprises 16 residues. Germline CDR1 is SGDLS and CDR2 is YYNGEE. With respect to this clone: As yet, its antigen is unknown.

The chain carries TRBV9 and TRBJ1-6; D is unclear. Sequencing was performed on PBMCs. The receptor was derived from a young woman in good health and CMV-seronegative. For the CDR3, the DNA is TGTGCCAGCAGCGTAGACCCTGAACGCTATAATTCACCCCTCCACTTT. Translating gives CASSVDPERYNSPLHF. The full variable domain, completed using reference TRBV9 and TRBJ1-6, is DSGVTQTPKHLITATGQRVTLRCSPRSGDLSVYWYQQSLDQGLQFLIQYYNGEERAKGNILERFSAQQFPDLHSELNLSSLELGDSALYFCASSVDPERYNSPLHFGNGTRLTVT.